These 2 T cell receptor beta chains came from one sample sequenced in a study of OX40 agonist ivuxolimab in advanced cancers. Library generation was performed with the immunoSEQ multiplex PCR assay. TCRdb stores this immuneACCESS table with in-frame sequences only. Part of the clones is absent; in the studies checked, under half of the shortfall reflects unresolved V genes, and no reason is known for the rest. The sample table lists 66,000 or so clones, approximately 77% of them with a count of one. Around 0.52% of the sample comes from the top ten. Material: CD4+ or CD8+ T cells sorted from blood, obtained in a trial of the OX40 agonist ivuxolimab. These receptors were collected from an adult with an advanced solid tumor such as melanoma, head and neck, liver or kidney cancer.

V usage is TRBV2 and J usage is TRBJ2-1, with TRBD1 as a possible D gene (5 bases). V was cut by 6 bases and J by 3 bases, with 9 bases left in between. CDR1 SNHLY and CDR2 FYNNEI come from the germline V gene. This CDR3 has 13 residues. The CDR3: CASRQGFYNEQFF. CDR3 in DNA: TGTGCCAGCAGGCAGGGTTTCTACAATGAGCAGTTCTTC. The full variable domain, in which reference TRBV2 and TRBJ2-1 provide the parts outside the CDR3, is EPEVTQTPSHQVTQMGQEVILRCVPISNHLYFYWYRQILGQKVEFLVSFYNNEISEKSEIFDDQFSVERPDGSNFTLKIRSTKLEDSAMYFCASRQGFYNEQFFGPGTRLTVL.

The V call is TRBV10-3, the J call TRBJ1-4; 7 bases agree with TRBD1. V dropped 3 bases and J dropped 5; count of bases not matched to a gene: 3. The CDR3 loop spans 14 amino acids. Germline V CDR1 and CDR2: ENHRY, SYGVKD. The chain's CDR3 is CAISDTQGNEKLFF. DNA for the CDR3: TGTGCCATCAGTGATACACAGGGGAATGAAAAACTGTTTTTT.